One sample yielded the 3 T cell receptor beta chains listed below, sequenced in a study of blood T cell repertoires in COVID-19. Some clones are missing from TCRdb's copy, which holds only in-frame ones; the method was immunoSEQ multiplex PCR. Here the sample spans about 260,000 clones, around 87% being singletons. The sample was peripheral blood. The source of these receptors is a woman aged 40 to 50 who had recovered from COVID-19.

The CDR3 sequence is CASSPDMSLPSPLHF. The DNA for the CDR3 is TGTGCCAGCAGCCCCGACATGTCCCTCCCTTCACCCCTCCACTTT. This chain connects TRBV5-4 to TRBJ1-6, with D unresolved. This CDR3 is 15 amino acids long. The V end lost 4 bases, the J end lost 9 bases, and 17 bases lay between the germline ends. The germline V gene has CDR1 SGHNT and CDR2 YYREEE (reference sequence).

The rearrangement links TRBV4-1 to TRBJ1-1; D may be TRBD1 (6 bases). V was pared by 3 bases and J by 1 base, with 24 bases between. Germline CDR1 is MGHRA and CDR2 is YSYEKL. This CDR3 is 19 amino acids long. The CDR3, as DNA: TGCGCCAGCAGCCACCGGAAGGGCTTGGGGGCTCGGGCGAACACTGAAGCTTTCTTT. Its translation is CASSHRKGLGARANTEAFF.

The chain employs TRBV3-1 (or the pseudogene TRBV3-2) and TRBJ2-5; D perhaps matches TRBD2 (5 bases). V was trimmed by 1 base and J by 5 bases, leaving 11 bases between them. CDR3 length: 14 amino acids. In germline, CDR1 is LGHDT, CDR2 YNNKEL (reference sequence). For the CDR3, the DNA is TGTGCCAGCAGCCAAGGACTACAGCGGGAGACCCAGTACTTC. Residues: CASSQGLQRETQYF.